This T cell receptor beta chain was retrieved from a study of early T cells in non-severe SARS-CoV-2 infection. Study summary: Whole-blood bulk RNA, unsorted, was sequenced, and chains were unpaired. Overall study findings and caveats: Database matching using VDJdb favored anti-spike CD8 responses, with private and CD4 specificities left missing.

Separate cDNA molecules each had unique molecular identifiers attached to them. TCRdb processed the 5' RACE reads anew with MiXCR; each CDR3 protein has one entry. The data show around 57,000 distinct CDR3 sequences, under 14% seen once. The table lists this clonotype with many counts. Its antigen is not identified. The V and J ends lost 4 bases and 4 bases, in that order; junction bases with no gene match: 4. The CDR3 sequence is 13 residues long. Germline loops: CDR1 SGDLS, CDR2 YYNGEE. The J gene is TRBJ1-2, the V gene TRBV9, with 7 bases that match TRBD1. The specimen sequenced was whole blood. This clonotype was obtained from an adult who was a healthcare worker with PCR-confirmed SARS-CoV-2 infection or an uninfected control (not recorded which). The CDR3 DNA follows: TGTGCCAGCAGCCAGGGGGGAAGCTATGGCTACACCTTC. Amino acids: CASSQGGSYGYTF. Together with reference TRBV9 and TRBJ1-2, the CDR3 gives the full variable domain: DSGVTQTPKHLITATGQRVTLRCSPRSGDLSVYWYQQSLDQGLQFLIQYYNGEERAKGNILERFSAQQFPDLHSELNLSSLELGDSALYFCASSQGGSYGYTFGSGTRLTVV.